The clone carrying this T cell receptor beta chain was recorded only once. This record belongs to a study of tumor and adjacent non-tumor tissue in lung cancer. The V end lost 4 bases, the J end lost 3 bases, and 16 bases lay between the germline ends. Germline V gives CDR1 SGHAT, CDR2 FQNNGV. The CDR3 has 17 residues. This sample's RNA came from whole unsorted tissue. A modified ARM-PCR protocol with three rounds of nested PCR amplified TCRbeta. TCRdb recomputed calls from the multiplex PCR reads with MiXCR, one row per CDR3 protein. The sample has over 130,000 distinct CDR3 sequences; roughly 66% are singletons.

The V gene is TRBV11-2, the J gene TRBJ2-6; TRBD1 or TRBD2 may be the D gene (5 bases each). Sample: lung tumor tissue. This receptor was taken from a man aged 60 to 69 with small cell lung cancer. In DNA form, the CDR3 reads TGTGCCAGCAGCTCATCCGGGGCGAGTTATGGGGCCAACGTCCTGACTTTC. It encodes CASSSSGASYGANVLTF.